This T cell receptor beta chain was identified during a study of blood T cell repertoires in COVID-19. Turning to the study itself: The study drew acute and convalescent COVID-19 samples from the United States, Italy and Spain. The analysed material was cDNA or gDNA that came from T cells, B-cell-depleted T cells, or PBMCs.

This clone was counted only a few times. Sequencing used immunoSEQ multiplex PCR; TCRdb keeps in-frame clones, though not all of them. The data hold about 120,000 clones, with roughly 88% observed a single time. Germline loops: CDR1 SGHVS, CDR2 FNYEAQ. The CDR3 has 15 amino acids. Trimming pared 1 base from V and 11 bases from J, leaving 17 bases between. This TCR derives from a man aged 35 to 55 with acute or convalescent COVID-19. The sample taken for sequencing was peripheral blood. The chain links TRBV7-6 to TRBJ1-4; unclear D gene. The chain's CDR3 is CASSLVLGEWRKLFF. For the CDR3, the DNA is TGTGCCAGCAGCTTAGTTCTCGGGGAGTGGCGGAAACTGTTTTTT. The full variable domain, rest sourced from reference TRBV7-6 and TRBJ1-4, is GAGVSQSPRYKVTKRGQDVALRCDPISGHVSLYWYRQALGQGPEFLTYFNYEAQQDKSGLPNDRFSAERPEGSISTLTIQRTEQRDSAMYRCASSLVLGEWRKLFFGSGTQLSVL.